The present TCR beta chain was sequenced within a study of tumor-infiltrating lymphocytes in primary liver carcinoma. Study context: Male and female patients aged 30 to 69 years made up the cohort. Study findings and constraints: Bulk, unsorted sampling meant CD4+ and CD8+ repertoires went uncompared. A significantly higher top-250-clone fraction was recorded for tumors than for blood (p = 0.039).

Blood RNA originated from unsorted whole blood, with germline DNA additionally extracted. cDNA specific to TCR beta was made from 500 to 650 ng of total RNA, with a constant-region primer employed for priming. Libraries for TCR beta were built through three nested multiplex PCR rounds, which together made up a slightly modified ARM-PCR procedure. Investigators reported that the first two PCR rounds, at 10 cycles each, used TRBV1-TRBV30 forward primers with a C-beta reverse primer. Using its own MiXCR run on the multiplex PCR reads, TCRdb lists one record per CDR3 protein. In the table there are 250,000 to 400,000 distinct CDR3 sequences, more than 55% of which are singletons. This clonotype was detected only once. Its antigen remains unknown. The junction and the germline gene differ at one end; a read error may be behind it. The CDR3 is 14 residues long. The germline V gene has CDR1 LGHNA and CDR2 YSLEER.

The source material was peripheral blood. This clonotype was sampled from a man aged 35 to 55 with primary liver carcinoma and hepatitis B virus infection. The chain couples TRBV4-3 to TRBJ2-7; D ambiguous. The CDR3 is CANSPKDGTYEQYF. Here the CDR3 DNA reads TGCGCCAACAGCCCCAAGGACGGCACCTACGAGCAGTACTTC.